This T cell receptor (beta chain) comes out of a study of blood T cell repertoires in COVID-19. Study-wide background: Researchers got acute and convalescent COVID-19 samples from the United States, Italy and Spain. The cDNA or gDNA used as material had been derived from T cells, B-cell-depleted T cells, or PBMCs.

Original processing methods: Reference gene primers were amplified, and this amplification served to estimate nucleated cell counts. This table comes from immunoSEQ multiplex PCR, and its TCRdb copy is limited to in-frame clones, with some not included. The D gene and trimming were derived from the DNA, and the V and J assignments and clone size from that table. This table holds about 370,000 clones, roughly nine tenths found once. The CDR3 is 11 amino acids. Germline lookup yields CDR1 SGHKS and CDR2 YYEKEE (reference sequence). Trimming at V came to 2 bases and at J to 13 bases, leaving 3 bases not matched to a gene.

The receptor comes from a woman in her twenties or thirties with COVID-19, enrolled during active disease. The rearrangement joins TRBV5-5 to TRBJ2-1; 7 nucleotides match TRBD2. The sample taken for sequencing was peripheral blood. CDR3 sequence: CASSFSGLQFF. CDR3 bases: TGTGCCAGCAGCTTTAGCGGGCTACAGTTCTTC.